The 29 T cell receptor beta chains in this list originate from one sample, sequenced in a study of a mutant IDH1 vaccine in newly diagnosed glioma. Documented time point: baseline, week 1 (first vaccination visit). As to treatment: pre-vaccination baseline after standard-of-care therapy. TCRdb's copy holds only in-frame clones and misses some; the assay was immunoSEQ multiplex PCR. The table includes about 38,000 clones, 92% detected once. The sequenced sample was PBMCs, obtained from a glioma patient treated with radiotherapy, temozolomide or both. Source of these receptors: a man aged 18 to 29 with glioma.

This chain joins TRBV29-1 and TRBJ2-3; D not certain. Trimming shortened V by 7 bases and J by 5 bases, and 7 bases separated the two germline ends. From germline, CDR1 is SQVTM and CDR2 ANQGSEA. The CDR3 extends over 10 amino acids. CDR3 bases: TGCAGCGCCGAAGGAGATACGCAGTATTTT. Translating gives CSAEGDTQYF.

V is TRBV6-1 and J is TRBJ1-5, with D maybe TRBD1 (6 bases). The CDR3 loop spans 16 amino acids. V lost 1 base and J lost 6, with 16 bases in between. CDR1 and CDR2 from the germline V gene are MNHNS and SASEGT. CDR3 amino acids: CASSEEAQGYSQPQHF. The DNA for the CDR3 is TGTGCCAGCAGTGAAGAGGCTCAGGGGTACAGTCAGCCCCAGCATTTT.

This clone was observed a single time. The chain links TRBV6-5 to TRBJ2-5, with D perhaps TRBD2 (6 bases). Looked up from germline, CDR1 is MNHEY and CDR2 is SVGAGI. The V end was cut by 4 bases, the J end by 1 base, with 10 bases between. There are 14 residues in the CDR3. The CDR3 loop is CASSSGLSQETQYF. The CDR3 DNA reads TGTGCCAGCAGTTCCGGACTATCCCAAGAGACCCAGTACTTC.

This clone was seen only once. The V call is TRBV28, the J call TRBJ2-5, with a possible D match to TRBD2 (5 bases). The CDR3 totals 15 residues. V lost 4 bases to trimming and J lost 2 bases, with 14 bases between them. Germline CDR1 is MDHEN and CDR2 is SYDVKM. The CDR3 DNA reads as TGTGCCAGCAGTTGGACTCCCCCGCGGCAAGAGACCCAGTACTTC. Encoded protein: CASSWTPPRQETQYF.

For the CDR3, the DNA is TGTGCCAGTAGTATAGGACAGGGAACCTCTGGGGCCAACGTCCTGACTTTC. This gives the protein CASSIGQGTSGANVLTF. V usage is TRBV19 and J usage is TRBJ2-6; 7 bases match TRBD1. The CDR3 extends over 17 amino acids. CDR1 is LNHDA and CDR2 is SQIVND in the germline V gene (reference sequence). V was clipped by 1 base and J by 0 bases; unmatched bases: 3.

This clone occurred once. The rearrangement uses TRBV4-1 and TRBJ2-4; tentative D call: TRBD1 (6 bases). CDR3 length equals 16 residues. Germline V gene sequence: CDR1 MGHRA, CDR2 YSYEKL. Trimming shortened V by 1 base and J by 3 bases, and 13 bases separated the two germline ends. The CDR3 nucleotides read TGCGCCAGCAGCCAAGGTTGGGGGCAGGGCAAAAACATTCAGTACTTC. This sequence encodes CASSQGWGQGKNIQYF.

The rearrangement joins TRBV6-5 to TRBJ2-1; weak D call: TRBD2 (5 bases). The V and J ends lost 5 bases and 6 bases respectively, with 14 bases between them. The CDR3 totals 14 residues. Per germline, CDR1 MNHEY and CDR2 SVGAGI. The chain's CDR3 is CASSLLGSANEQFF. CDR3 DNA: TGTGCCAGCAGTCTCTTAGGGAGTGCCAATGAGCAGTTCTTC.

The chain joins TRBV7-9 to TRBJ2-7; 8 bases are shared with TRBD1. This CDR3 contains 16 residues. V trimming: 5 bases; J trimming: 2 bases; junction bases outside the gene matches: 11. Germline V gene sequence: CDR1 SEHNR, CDR2 FQNEAQ (reference sequence). The CDR3 DNA is TGTGCCAGCAGCAAGGCACAGGGGGGATTCACCTACGAGCAGTACTTC. Residues: CASSKAQGGFTYEQYF.

J is TRBJ1-1 and V is TRBV2; possibly TRBD1 for D (6 bases). The CDR3 consists of 12 residues. Per the germline V gene, CDR1 is SNHLY and CDR2 is FYNNEI. V lost 3 bases to trimming and J lost 4 bases, with 6 bases between them. CDR3: CASSETGTEAFF. Written as DNA, the CDR3 is TGTGCCAGCAGTGAGACAGGCACTGAAGCTTTCTTT.

This chain connects TRBV30 to TRBJ1-2, with 8 bases lining up with TRBD1. This CDR3 is 15 amino acids long. The ends lost 0 bases at V and 0 bases at J; junction bases unmatched: 3. Germline-derived CDR1 and CDR2 are GTSNPN and SVGIG (reference sequence). The CDR3 loop reads CAWSVGQASNYGYTF. The CDR3, as DNA: TGTGCCTGGAGTGTGGGACAGGCTTCTAACTATGGCTACACCTTC.

The rearrangement uses TRBV29-1 and TRBJ1-2, with 7 bases lining up with TRBD1. The CDR3 totals 16 residues. The ends lost 0 bases at V and 2 bases at J; junction bases unmatched: 9. The V gene's germline CDR1 is SQVTM and CDR2 ANQGSEA. CDR3: CSVEEYGGQRNYGYTF. The CDR3 nucleotides read TGCAGCGTTGAAGAGTACGGGGGACAGAGGAACTATGGCTACACCTTC.

The chain combines TRBV6-5 with TRBJ1-5, with 7 bases aligning to TRBD1. The V gene end was trimmed by 0 bases and the J gene end by 7 bases; junction bases not matched to a gene: 3. The germline V gene encodes CDR1 MNHEY and CDR2 SVGAGI. The CDR3 has 14 residues. DNA of the CDR3: TGTGCCAGCAGTTACTCCCGACAGGGACAGCCCCAGCATTTT. It is translated as CASSYSRQGQPQHF.

This chain uses TRBV5-1 with TRBJ1-6, with D possibly matching TRBD1 (6 bases). CDR1 SGHRS and CDR2 YFSETQ come from the germline V gene. The V and J ends lost 1 base and 9 bases respectively, with 20 bases between them. CDR3 size: 17 residues. The DNA of the CDR3 is TGCGCCAGCAGCTTGACCAACCCCCCGGGGGCGCGTTCACCCCTCCACTTT. Residues: CASSLTNPPGARSPLHF. Variable domain in full (rest from reference TRBV5-1 and TRBJ1-6): KAGVTQTPRYLIKTRGQQVTLSCSPISGHRSVSWYQQTPGQGLQFLFEYFSETQRNKGNFPGRFSGRQFSNSRSEMNVSTLELGDSALYLCASSLTNPPGARSPLHFGNGTRLTVT.

This chain links TRBV29-1 with TRBJ1-2; TRBD1 might be the D (5 bases). CDR3 length equals 11 residues. CDR1 and CDR2 (germline): SQVTM, ANQGSEA. V was trimmed by 8 bases and J by 8 bases, leaving 15 bases between them. CDR3 protein: CSTDPGPGYTF. The CDR3 DNA sequence: TGCAGCACAGATCCGGGACCAGGCTACACCTTC. Variable domain in full (rest from reference TRBV29-1 and TRBJ1-2): SAVISQKPSRDICQRGTSLTIQCQVDSQVTMMFWYRQQPGQSLTLIATANQGSEATYESGFVIDKFPISRPNLTFSTLTVSNMSPEDSSIYLCSTDPGPGYTFGSGTRLTVV.

The chain links TRBV29-1 to TRBJ2-5; a weak D match, TRBD2 (5 bases). V was pared by 7 bases and J by 5 bases, with 11 bases between. Germline values: CDR1 SQVTM, CDR2 ANQGSEA. The CDR3 spans 11 residues. In DNA form, the CDR3 reads TGCAGCGCCTCCCCGGGGGAGACCCAGTACTTC. Protein: CSASPGETQYF.

This chain connects TRBV30 to TRBJ2-7, with D perhaps given as TRBD1 or TRBD2 (5 bases each). The CDR3 runs 17 residues. V lost 3 bases to trimming and J lost 2 bases, with 23 bases between them. In germline, CDR1 is GTSNPN, CDR2 SVGIG (reference sequence). CDR3 sequence reads: CAWRTQRRGSKAYEQYF. The CDR3, as DNA: TGTGCCTGGAGAACGCAACGCCGGGGCTCGAAGGCCTACGAGCAGTACTTC. The full variable domain, its missing parts supplied by reference TRBV30 and TRBJ2-7, is SQTIHQWPATLVQPVGSPLSLECTVEGTSNPNLYWYRQAAGRGLQLLFYSVGIGQISSEVPQNLSASRPQDRQFILSSKKLLLSDSGFYLCAWRTQRRGSKAYEQYFGPGTRLTVT.

V gene TRBV15 combines with J gene TRBJ1-4, with D unclear. Trimming cost V 5 bases and J 3 bases, with 10 bases left between them. The CDR3 covers 14 residues. Germline values: CDR1 LNHNV, CDR2 YYDKDF (reference sequence). The CDR3 nucleotides are TGTGCCACCAGCCCCCGAACCTCTAATGAAAAACTGTTTTTT. Translating gives CATSPRTSNEKLFF.

The chain joins TRBV4-3 to TRBJ2-5; 7 nucleotides match TRBD1. From germline, CDR1 is LGHNA and CDR2 YSLEER. With V trimmed by 1 base and J by 5 bases, 4 bases remained unmatched. The CDR3 totals 14 residues. DNA of the CDR3: TGCGCCAGCAGCCAAGTAAGGGGGCAGGAGACCCAGTACTTC. This translates into CASSQVRGQETQYF.

V gene TRBV7-2 combines with J gene TRBJ1-1, with D perhaps matching TRBD1 (6 bases). In germline, CDR1 is SGHTA, CDR2 FQGNSA. Trimming cost V 6 bases and J 1 base, with 15 bases left between them. The CDR3 is 15 amino acids. The CDR3 bases are TGTGCCAGCAGGTCACCCGGGACAACGAACACTGAAGCTTTCTTT. It codes for CASRSPGTTNTEAFF.

In its sample, this clone was seen once. CDR3 protein: CASSQGGQYQETQYF. CDR3 nucleotide sequence: TGTGCCAGCAGCCAAGGGGGACAGTACCAAGAGACCCAGTACTTC. The rearrangement joins TRBV14 to TRBJ2-5; 7 bases fit TRBD1. The germline gives CDR1 SGHDN, CDR2 FVKESK. Losses at the gene ends were 1 base for V and 0 bases for J; bases not matched to a gene: 2. This CDR3 has 15 amino acids.

The chain combines TRBV29-1 with TRBJ2-2; 16 nucleotides align to TRBD2. This CDR3 has 17 amino acids. With V trimmed by 6 bases and J by 7 bases, 11 bases remained unmatched. CDR1 and CDR2 (germline): SQVTM, ANQGSEA. The CDR3 protein is CSVVEGTSGRAGGELFF. The DNA for the CDR3 is TGCAGCGTCGTTGAAGGGACTAGCGGGAGGGCCGGCGGGGAGCTGTTTTTT.

The chain couples TRBV4-3 to TRBJ1-5; possibly TRBD1 for D (5 bases). Trimming removed 0 bases at V and 4 bases at J, with 10 bases between. The CDR3 spans 15 residues. CDR1 is LGHNA, CDR2 YSLEER, per germline. CDR3 sequence reads: CASSQDGGGNQPQHF. The CDR3 region has the DNA TGCGCCAGCAGCCAAGATGGGGGGGGGAATCAGCCCCAGCATTTT.

The rearrangement uses TRBV6-1 and TRBJ1-1, with a possible D match to TRBD1 (5 bases). Trimming stripped 7 bases from V and 5 bases from J, with 11 bases between. Germline CDR1 MNHNS, CDR2 SASEGT. The CDR3 has 12 residues. CDR3 sequence: CASIEGLTEAFF. CDR3 DNA sequence: TGTGCCAGCATAGAGGGGTTGACTGAAGCTTTCTTT.

Only one count was recorded for this clone. The chain is built from TRBV10-3 and TRBJ2-7, with 7 positions matching TRBD2. The CDR3 loop spans 14 amino acids. With V trimmed by 6 bases and J by 2 bases, 7 bases remained unmatched. Germline V gene sequence: CDR1 ENHRY, CDR2 SYGVKD. The CDR3 DNA sequence: TGTGCCATCAGGGAAGCTAGCGGCCCCTACGAGCAGTACTTC. Encoded protein: CAIREASGPYEQYF.

This clone was observed once. The CDR3: CASGPKGYNEQFF. CDR3 DNA sequence: TGTGCCAGCGGCCCCAAGGGGTACAATGAGCAGTTCTTC. The chain carries TRBV7-2 and TRBJ2-1, with D perhaps TRBD1 (5 bases). The CDR3 has 13 residues. V shed 8 bases and J shed 4 bases, with 12 bases lying between them. The germline V gene encodes CDR1 SGHTA and CDR2 FQGNSA.

The gene calls are TRBV5-5 and TRBJ1-4, with D perhaps matching TRBD1 (6 bases). The CDR3 runs to 15 residues. The germline V gene encodes CDR1 SGHKS and CDR2 YYEKEE (reference sequence). V gave up 3 bases and J gave up 7 bases, with 16 bases separating them. DNA for the CDR3: TGTGCCAGCAGCTCGCTGGGACAAGCAAGTGAAAAACTGTTTTTT. It translates to CASSSLGQASEKLFF.

The rearrangement uses TRBV7-2 and TRBJ1-5, with TRBD1 as a possible D gene (6 bases). V lost 5 bases to trimming and J lost 0 bases, with 14 bases between them. The CDR3 loop spans 16 amino acids. Germline V gives CDR1 SGHTA, CDR2 FQGNSA. For the CDR3, the DNA is TGTGCCAGCAGCGGCGGGACAACCTATAGCAATCAGCCCCAGCATTTT. Translation gives CASSGGTTYSNQPQHF.

V and J are TRBV10-3 and TRBJ1-4; D remains unclear. The V gene lost 6 bases and the J gene lost 3 bases, with 5 bases spanning the gap. Germline V gene sequence: CDR1 ENHRY, CDR2 SYGVKD. The CDR3 totals 12 residues. The CDR3 reads CAISRPNEKLFF. For the CDR3, the DNA is TGTGCCATCAGCAGACCTAATGAAAAACTGTTTTTT.

V and J are TRBV6-5 and TRBJ2-7; D perhaps matches TRBD1 (5 bases). The CDR3 runs 16 residues. Trimming removed 0 bases from V and 5 bases from J, with 17 bases in between. Germline V gives CDR1 MNHEY, CDR2 SVGAGI. CDR3 coding DNA: TGTGCCAGCAGTTACTCGTCTAGGCAGGGCGCCGACGAGCAGTACTTC. Residues: CASSYSSRQGADEQYF.